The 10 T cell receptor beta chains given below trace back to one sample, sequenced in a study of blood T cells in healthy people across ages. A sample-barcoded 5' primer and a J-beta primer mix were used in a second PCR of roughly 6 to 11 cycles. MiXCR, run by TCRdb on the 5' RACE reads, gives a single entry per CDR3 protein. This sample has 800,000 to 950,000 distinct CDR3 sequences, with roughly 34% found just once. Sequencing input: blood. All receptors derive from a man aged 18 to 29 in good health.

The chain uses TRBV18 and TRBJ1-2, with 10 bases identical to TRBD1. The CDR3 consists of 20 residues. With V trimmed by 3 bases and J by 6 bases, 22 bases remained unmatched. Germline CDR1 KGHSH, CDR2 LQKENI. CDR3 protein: CASSPTRGSVRDRGFDGYTF. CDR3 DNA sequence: TGTGCCAGCTCACCCACTAGGGGAAGCGTCCGGGACAGGGGATTCGATGGCTACACCTTC.

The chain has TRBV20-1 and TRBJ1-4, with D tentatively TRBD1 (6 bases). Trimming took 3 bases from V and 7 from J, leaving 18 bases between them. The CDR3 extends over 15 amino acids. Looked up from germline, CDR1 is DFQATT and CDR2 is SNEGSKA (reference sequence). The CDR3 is CSASRGGVTVEKLFF. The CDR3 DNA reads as TGCAGTGCTAGTAGGGGGGGCGTAACGGTTGAAAAACTGTTTTTT.

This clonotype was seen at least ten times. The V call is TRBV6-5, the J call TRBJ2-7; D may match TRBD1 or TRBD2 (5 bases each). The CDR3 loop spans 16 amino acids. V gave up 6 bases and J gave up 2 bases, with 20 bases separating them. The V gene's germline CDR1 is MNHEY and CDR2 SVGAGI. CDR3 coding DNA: TGTGCCAGCAGCTTCAGGACTCTTCAGGGAGCCTACGAGCAGTACTTC. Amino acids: CASSFRTLQGAYEQYF.

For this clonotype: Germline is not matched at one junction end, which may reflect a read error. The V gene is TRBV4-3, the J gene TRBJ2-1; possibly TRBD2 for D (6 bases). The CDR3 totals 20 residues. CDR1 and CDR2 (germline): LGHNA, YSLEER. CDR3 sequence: CASGQDGASEGEIRYNEQFF. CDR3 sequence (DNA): TGCGCCAGCGGCCAAGATGGGGCTAGCGAGGGAGAAATTCGGTACAATGAGCAGTTCTTC.

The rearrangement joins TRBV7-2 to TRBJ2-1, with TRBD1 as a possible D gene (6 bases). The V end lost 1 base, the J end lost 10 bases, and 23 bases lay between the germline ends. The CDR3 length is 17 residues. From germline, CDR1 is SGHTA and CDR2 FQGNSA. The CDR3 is CASSLVPRRDKPYEQFF. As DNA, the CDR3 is TGTGCCAGCAGCTTAGTCCCCCGTAGGGACAAACCCTACGAGCAGTTCTTC. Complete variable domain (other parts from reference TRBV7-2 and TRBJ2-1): GAGVSQSPSNKVTEKGKDVELRCDPISGHTALYWYRQSLGQGLEFLIYFQGNSAPDKSGLPSDRFSAERTGGSVSTLTIQRTQQEDSAVYLCASSLVPRRDKPYEQFFGPGTRLTVL.

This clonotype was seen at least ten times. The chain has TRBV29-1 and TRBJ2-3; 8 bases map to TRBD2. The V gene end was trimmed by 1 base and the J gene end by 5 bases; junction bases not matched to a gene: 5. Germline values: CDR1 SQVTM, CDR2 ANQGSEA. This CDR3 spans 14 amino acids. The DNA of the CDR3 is TGCAGCGTTGAAGGCGGACTAGCAGTAGATACGCAGTATTTT. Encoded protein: CSVEGGLAVDTQYF.

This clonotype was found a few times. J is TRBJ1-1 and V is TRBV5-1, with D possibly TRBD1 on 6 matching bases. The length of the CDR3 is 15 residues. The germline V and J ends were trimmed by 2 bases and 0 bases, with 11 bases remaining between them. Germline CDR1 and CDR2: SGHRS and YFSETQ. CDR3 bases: TGCGCCAGCAGCTTCGGGCGGGACATGAACACTGAAGCTTTCTTT. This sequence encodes CASSFGRDMNTEAFF.

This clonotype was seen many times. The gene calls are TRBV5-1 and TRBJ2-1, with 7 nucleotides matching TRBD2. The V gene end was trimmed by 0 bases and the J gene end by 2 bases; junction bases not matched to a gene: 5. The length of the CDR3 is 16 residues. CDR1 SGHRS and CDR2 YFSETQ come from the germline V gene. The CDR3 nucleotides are TGCGCCAGCAGCTTGGATATGGGAGGGGCCTACAATGAGCAGTTCTTC. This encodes CASSLDMGGAYNEQFF.

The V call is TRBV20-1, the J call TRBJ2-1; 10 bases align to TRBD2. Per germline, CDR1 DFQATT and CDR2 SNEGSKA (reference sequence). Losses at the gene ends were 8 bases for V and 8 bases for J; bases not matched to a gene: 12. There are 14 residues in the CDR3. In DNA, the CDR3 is TGCAGTTCAAAGCGGGGGGGCCGAGCCGATGAGCAGTTCTTC. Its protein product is CSSKRGGRADEQFF.

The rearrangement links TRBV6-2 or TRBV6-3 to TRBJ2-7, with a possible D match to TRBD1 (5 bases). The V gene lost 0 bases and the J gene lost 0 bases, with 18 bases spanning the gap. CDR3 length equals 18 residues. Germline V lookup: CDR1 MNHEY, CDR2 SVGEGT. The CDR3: CASSYSRQGQRGSYEQYF. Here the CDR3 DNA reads TGTGCCAGCAGTTACTCGAGGCAGGGCCAAAGGGGCTCCTACGAGCAGTACTTC.